This T cell receptor (beta chain) is from a study of cytomegalovirus exposure and HLA in healthy donors (TCRdb year 2017). About the full investigation: According to an earlier analysis of 587 of the donors, some 180 million T cells yielded some 120 million unique TCR beta sequences and 276 Gb of sequence data. The number of donors typed differed by locus, with roughly 629-640 for A, B, C, DRB1 and DQB1, around 520 for DQA1, 600 to 610 for DPA1, and roughly 450 for DPB1. HLA typing included class I and class II loci at four-digit resolution. A later genetic analysis used genome-wide SNP genotypes for about 55% of the 666 donors, treating that subset as a discovery cohort. Donor age, sex, ethnicity and CMV serostatus were collected together with the repertoire data. A later analysis re-examined previously published TCR beta repertoires from more than 550 donors and added high-resolution HLA genotyping to investigate patterns of TCR occurrence. In an earlier analysis of 587 of the donors, high-throughput TCR beta sequencing was used to judge whether each TCR beta V gene segment behaved as functional or pseudogenic. Four or five DR-DQ haplotypes were handled as single units for association and clustering because linkage in the cohort was strong. The study was designed to test whether signatures of past pathogen exposure could be identified by cataloging public T cell receptors. On average, around 240,000 unique TCR beta nucleotide sequences were sequenced per donor among more than 350 genotyped donors of the cohort, with about 19% of those sequences being non-productive. The later analysis used no new phenotypic data to find candidate immune exposures, relying instead on TCR beta sequences and their occurrence across donors. All discovery cohort repertoires had been generated on a single sequencing platform. A separate validation cohort of more than 100 different subjects was used in addition to the roughly 640-subject first cohort. Among the approximately 400 genotyped donors, approximately 77% belonged to the genetic ancestry cluster associated with self-reported Caucasian donors. Roughly 300 gigabases of sequencing data and tens of millions of unique TCR sequences were included in an early release covering around 600 HLA-typed donors. Using immunosequencing, the study profiled T cell repertoires from 666 subjects and related those repertoires to cytomegalovirus serostatus. To predict cytomegalovirus infection status, the study brought together high-throughput TCR immunosequencing, statistical association of individual TCRs with disease status, and machine learning.

The full study reports these points: In a later analysis, most CMV-associated TCR beta chains were found to appear HLA-restricted, with HLA associations seemingly driven largely by CMV exposure. An association between a missense DCLRE1C variant and V-gene and J-gene trimming of TCR beta chains was found in a later genetic analysis and replicated in an independent cohort. In a later analysis, HLA-associated TCR beta chains were found to be more clonally expanded and to have lower generation probabilities than equally common non-associated chains. In both the original and validation cohorts, the classifier was reported to diagnose cytomegalovirus status with high specificity and sensitivity. Some IMGT-functional V segments, including TRBV6-2 and TRBV6-3, could not be told apart with the 87-base-pair reads, so those segments were excluded. Several of the top co-occurrence clusters appeared to be linked to parvovirus B19, influenza, CMV and Epstein-Barr virus, according to a later analysis. An earlier analysis of approximately 530 of the donors showed that most TCR beta V segments appeared in productive rearrangements either about 87% or about 30% of the time, which broadly matched IMGT annotations. About 15 rarely observed V segments, including chromosome 9 orphons, were excluded from the earlier analysis of almost 600 of the donors because counts were too low. The cohort was sequenced for TCR beta chains only, and without alpha or paired-chain data the features that could be detected were limited. When HLA alleles, especially DR and DQ, strongly co-occurred, attributing TCR associations to individual alleles was difficult. Linkage disequilibrium might explain the correlated functional status among segregating V segments, but an unknown experimental factor could not be excluded. Most TCR sequences were seen in very few donors, while some public TCRs were found in many individuals. A further reported finding was that TCR beta sequences accurately predicted the HLA-A and HLA-B alleles for most subjects in the first cohort. In a later genetic analysis, fewer N-insertions in productive TCRs were reported among donors in an Asian-associated ancestry cluster than the roughly 700-donor mean. Specific HLA alleles were associated with more than 15,000 TCR beta sequences at a false discovery rate of 0.05 in a later analysis. Because HLA typing was unavailable for some donors at each locus, only the typed subset was used in association tests. A cluster of highly shared sequence variants was judged likely to be a technical artifact of the sequencing pipeline. It was suggested by the authors that the approach could potentially be generalized to other disease states and immunological phenotypes. Sequencing depth was assumed to be roughly uniform across donors in the presence/absence analyses, though that assumption may not hold. A total of fewer than 200 TCR beta chains were listed by the study as associated with cytomegalovirus. A later analysis found that TCR association rates varied across HLA loci, with DRB1 alleles showing the most associated TCRs and HLA-C alleles the fewest. For the cohort, immune exposure information was limited to CMV serostatus. Three of the identified cytomegalovirus-associated TCR beta chains were confirmed in vitro to be specific for cytomegalovirus antigens.

This clone was observed once. The clone's antigen remains unknown. Per-base quality was not reported, and no clone a single base away is much larger than it. The cohort consisted of 666 healthy bone marrow donors. At the time of sampling, all cohort members were nominally healthy, though unrecorded immune exposures were likely present. The donor was CMV seronegative and was included in the group of hundreds of seronegative cohort members. A peripheral blood sample was provided by each donor, and peripheral blood mononuclear cells were used for TCR beta sequencing. Genomic DNA extraction from the blood cell samples was performed with the Qiagen DNeasy Blood Extraction Kit. Libraries were prepared through the immunoSEQ multiplex PCR assay. A mixture of 60 forward primers for TCR Vbeta segments and 13 reverse primers for TCR Jbeta segments was used in the multiplex PCR. A multiplex PCR assay on genomic DNA amplified the CDR3 region of rearranged TCR beta genes. The amplified TCR beta libraries were sequenced on the Illumina HiSeq System as 87-base-pair reads. The authors' analysis ran thus. In a later analysis, 70 million to 95 million unique TCR beta chains were counted across the roughly 700 repertoires, and roughly 11 million of these chains were shared by at least two donors. Raw reads were error-corrected and collapsed into unique sequences with a nearest-neighbor algorithm that merged closely related sequences to remove PCR and sequencing errors. To assign V, D and J gene segments, CDR3 sequences were aligned to IMGT reference sequences. For a sequence to be retained, a match of at least six nucleotides to both a V gene segment and a J gene segment was required. Rearrangements were classified as productive when the CDR3 lacked stop codons and remained in frame with V and J, and all other rearrangements were classified as non-productive. Following IMGT convention, CDR3 was defined as the stretch from the second conserved V-encoded cysteine up to the conserved J-encoded phenylalanine. The earlier analysis of about 590 of the donors excluded sequences that lacked an unambiguous match to a single V gene segment. In an earlier analysis of approximately 610 of the donors, V segments were called functional above 56.7% productive rearrangements and were called segregating when the between-donor standard deviation exceeded 5%. A statistical classification framework was built for diagnosing cytomegalovirus status from the catalog of TCR beta chain sequences. A later analysis assigned V and J genes by comparing TCR nucleotide sequences with IMGT/GENE-DB human TR gene sequences. Using the TCRdist pipeline, a later analysis assigned CDR3 sequences along with most-parsimonious VDJ recombination scenarios. In a later analysis, each TCR beta chain was defined by its CDR3 amino acid sequence together with its V-gene family, and reads without a unique V-gene family were excluded. In a later analysis, some 600 highly shared, low-generation-probability nucleotide sequences were removed to address suspected cross-contamination and a sequencing artifact. For each public chain, a later analysis derived a clonal expansion index from normalized ranks of inferred template counts within each repertoire. In a later analysis, generation probabilities were computed using a VDJ recombination model fitted to out-of-frame rearrangements, and the results were checked against IGoR. In a later analysis, hypergeometric tests were used to score TCR-TCR, TCR-HLA and TCR-CMV co-occurrence, with a repertoire-size bias correction applied to TCR pairs. In a later analysis, false discovery rates were estimated by permuting HLA or CMV assignments 20 times. In a later analysis, co-occurring TCRs were grouped using DBSCAN, with TCRdist sequence similarity added in when clustering inside HLA-allele-positive subsets. Repertoires with fewer than 30,000 or more than 120,000 public chains, plus five repertoires with anomalous nucleotide sharing, were excluded from co-occurrence clustering. Drawn from immuneACCESS, this table holds only the in-frame rearrangements with V and J called that TCRdb kept. Clones are partly lost; checked studies trace under half to an unresolved V gene and leave the rest unexplained. V and J calls and clone size are as listed in that table; D and trimming were resolved from the DNA. Across this sample there are 93,000 or so clones, with around two thirds seen only once. The ten largest clones add up to about 3.5% of the sample.

Trimming costs V 1 base and J 0 bases, and their ends lie 9 bases apart. CDR1 and CDR2 are read off the germline V gene (reference sequence) as LNHDA and SQIVND. Inclusive of the bounding cysteine and phenylalanine, the CDR3 is 15 residues long. CDR3 DNA only is kept here, 45 bases in frame from base 1. Rearrangement joined TRBV19 to TRBJ1-1; TRBD1 is a possible D gene, resting on 5 matching bases. Sequencing was carried out using PBMCs. The receptor was isolated from a woman in her forties or fifties in good health and CMV-seronegative. The sequence in DNA is TGTGCCAGTAGTATAGGGGGGGTGATGAACACTGAAGCTTTCTTT. Translated, this is CASSIGGVMNTEAFF.